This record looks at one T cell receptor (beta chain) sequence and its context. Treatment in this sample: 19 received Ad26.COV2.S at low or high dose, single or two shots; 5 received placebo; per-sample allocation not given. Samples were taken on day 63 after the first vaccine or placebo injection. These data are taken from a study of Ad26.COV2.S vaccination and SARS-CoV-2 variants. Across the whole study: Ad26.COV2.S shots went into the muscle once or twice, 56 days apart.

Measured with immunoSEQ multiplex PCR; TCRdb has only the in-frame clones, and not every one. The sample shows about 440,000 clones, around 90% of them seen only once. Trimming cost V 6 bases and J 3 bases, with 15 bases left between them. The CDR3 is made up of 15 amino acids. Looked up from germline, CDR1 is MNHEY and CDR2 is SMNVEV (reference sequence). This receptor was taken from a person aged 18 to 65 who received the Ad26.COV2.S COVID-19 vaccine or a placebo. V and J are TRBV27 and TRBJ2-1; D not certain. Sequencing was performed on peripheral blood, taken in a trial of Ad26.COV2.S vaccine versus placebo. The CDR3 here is CASSQDRYVYNEQFF. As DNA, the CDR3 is TGTGCCAGCAGCCAGGATAGGTACGTCTACAATGAGCAGTTCTTC.